A selection of T cell receptor beta chains follows, all from one sample in a study of OX40 agonist ivuxolimab in advanced cancers. Sequencing was performed with immunoSEQ multiplex PCR; in TCRdb, only in-frame clones are kept and a portion is missing. Here the sample spans tens of thousands of clones, around 82% being singletons. Sequenced here: CD4+ or CD8+ T cells sorted from blood, sampled in a trial of the OX40 agonist ivuxolimab. These receptors were collected from an adult with an advanced solid tumor such as melanoma, head and neck, liver or kidney cancer. Both conserved end residues are part of each CDR3. D genes are given only for firm matches. Some rows mark clone size as missing; the rest say once, few, many or name a class of expanded clone.

J gene: TRBJ2-5
V gene: TRBV27
D gene: NA
clone size: NA
CDR3 DNA: TGTGCCAGCAGTTTATTCCTGGGAAGGTGGGAGACCCAGTACTTC
CDR3 protein: CASSLFLGRWETQYF

J gene: TRBJ2-3
V gene: TRBV7-3
D gene: NA
clone size: once
CDR3 DNA: TGTGCCAGCAGCTTATATCCGGACACAGATACGCAGTATTTT
CDR3 protein: CASSLYPDTDTQYF

J gene: TRBJ2-2
V gene: TRBV28
D gene: NA
clone size: NA
CDR3 DNA: TGTGCCTCTGGTAATCCGAACACCGGGGAGCTGTTTTTT
CDR3 protein: CASGNPNTGELFF

J gene: TRBJ2-5
V gene: TRBV5-8
D gene: TRBD1
clone size: few
CDR3 DNA: TGTGCCAGCAGCCGAAGGACAGGGGAGACCCAGTACTTC
CDR3 protein: CASSRRTGETQYF

J gene: TRBJ2-7
V gene: TRBV2
D gene: NA
clone size: NA
CDR3 DNA: TGTGCCAGCAGTGAGACTAGGGGGACCTACGAGCAGTACTTC
CDR3 protein: CASSETRGTYEQYF

J gene: TRBJ1-5
V gene: TRBV27
D gene: NA
clone size: NA
CDR3 DNA: TGTGCCAGCAGTACTACAGGGATTCAGCCCCAGCATTTT
CDR3 protein: CASSTTGIQPQHF

J gene: TRBJ1-3
V gene: TRBV18
D gene: NA
clone size: NA
CDR3 DNA: TGTGCCAGCTCACCACAGGGAATCTCTGGAAACACCATATATTTT
CDR3 protein: CASSPQGISGNTIYF

J gene: TRBJ2-7
V gene: TRBV10-3
D gene: NA
clone size: NA
CDR3 DNA: TGTGCCATCAGTCCCGGGGCAGAGCAGTACTTC
CDR3 protein: CAISPGAEQYF

J gene: TRBJ2-3
V gene: TRBV11-2
D gene: NA
clone size: few
CDR3 DNA: TGTGCCAGCAGCTTATACACAGATACGCAGTATTTT
CDR3 protein: CASSLYTDTQYF

J gene: TRBJ2-7
V gene: TRBV7-2
D gene: TRBD1
clone size: once
CDR3 DNA: TGTGCCAGCAGCCCAAGGACAGGGGGCACGCTATTTTCCTACGAGCAGTACTTC
CDR3 protein: CASSPRTGGTLFSYEQYF

J gene: TRBJ1-4
V gene: TRBV6-6
D gene: NA
clone size: NA
CDR3 DNA: TGTGCCAGCAGTTACCCTGGGCGTAATGAAAAACTGTTTTTT
CDR3 protein: CASSYPGRNEKLFF

J gene: TRBJ2-7
V gene: TRBV9
D gene: NA
clone size: NA
CDR3 DNA: TGTGCCAGCAGCGGAGGATTATCCTACGAGCAGTACTTC
CDR3 protein: CASSGGLSYEQYF

J gene: TRBJ2-7
V gene: TRBV27
D gene: NA
clone size: NA
CDR3 DNA: TGTGCCAGCAGTTTCGCCGGACACGTCTACGAGCAGTACTTC
CDR3 protein: CASSFAGHVYEQYF

J gene: TRBJ2-2
V gene: TRBV9
D gene: NA
clone size: NA
CDR3 DNA: TGTGCCAGCAGCGTTTCAGTAAGCGGGGAGCTGTTTTTT
CDR3 protein: CASSVSVSGELFF

J gene: TRBJ2-5
V gene: TRBV2
D gene: NA
clone size: NA
CDR3 DNA: TGTGCCAGCACAGGACAGTACCAAGAGACCCAGTACTTC
CDR3 protein: CASTGQYQETQYF

J gene: TRBJ1-5
V gene: TRBV7-2
D gene: NA
clone size: once
CDR3 DNA: TGTGCCAGCAGCTTAGTCAGCGGCAATCAGCCCCAGCATTTT
CDR3 protein: CASSLVSGNQPQHF

J gene: TRBJ2-1
V gene: TRBV19
D gene: TRBD2
clone size: NA
CDR3 DNA: TGTGCCAGTAGGATAAACGGGAGGCCGAAAAATGAGCAGTTCTTC
CDR3 protein: CASRINGRPKNEQFF

J gene: TRBJ1-5
V gene: TRBV21-1
D gene: NA
clone size: once
CDR3 DNA: TGTGCCAGCAGCAAAGGGACGGTTGTACAGCCCCAGCATTTT
CDR3 protein: CASSKGTVVQPQHF

J gene: TRBJ2-7
V gene: TRBV7-2
D gene: TRBD1
clone size: NA
CDR3 DNA: TGTGCCAGCAGTCACAGGGGCCACACCTACGAGCAGTACTTC
CDR3 protein: CASSHRGHTYEQYF

J gene: TRBJ2-7
V gene: TRBV28
D gene: NA
clone size: NA
CDR3 DNA: TGTGCCAGCAGTTGGACATCGGCCCACGAGCAGTACTTC
CDR3 protein: CASSWTSAHEQYF

J gene: TRBJ2-5
V gene: TRBV7-6
D gene: NA
clone size: NA
CDR3 DNA: TGTGCCAGCAGCTTACAGCCCGGCGGGGTCGGAGAGACCCAGTACTTC
CDR3 protein: CASSLQPGGVGETQYF

J gene: TRBJ1-1
V gene: TRBV19
D gene: TRBD1
clone size: NA
CDR3 DNA: TGTGCCAGTAGTCTACACAGGGGAGGGGACACTGAAGCTTTCTTT
CDR3 protein: CASSLHRGGDTEAFF

J gene: TRBJ2-5
V gene: TRBV10-3
D gene: TRBD1
clone size: NA
CDR3 DNA: TGTGCCATCAGTATTTTGACAGGGGGCTTCGAGACCCAGTACTTC
CDR3 protein: CAISILTGGFETQYF

J gene: TRBJ1-5
V gene: TRBV7-3
D gene: TRBD1
clone size: NA
CDR3 DNA: TGTGTCAGCACCTACAGGGGCAGGCGCCTGCATAGCAATCAGCCCCAGCATTTT
CDR3 protein: CVSTYRGRRLHSNQPQHF

J gene: TRBJ2-3
V gene: TRBV9
D gene: NA
clone size: once
CDR3 DNA: TGTGCCAGCAGCTTCCTGGACGGATGGGAATCAGATACGCAGTATTTT
CDR3 protein: CASSFLDGWESDTQYF

J gene: TRBJ2-1
V gene: TRBV19
D gene: NA
clone size: NA
CDR3 DNA: TGTGCCAGTAGTATAGGCCGAACGAGGCCTTTGGACAATGAGCAGTTCTTC
CDR3 protein: CASSIGRTRPLDNEQFF

J gene: TRBJ2-7
V gene: TRBV7-8
D gene: NA
clone size: NA
CDR3 DNA: TGTGCCAGCAGCGCCCTCCGGGACAACGAGCAGTACTTC
CDR3 protein: CASSALRDNEQYF

J gene: TRBJ2-7
V gene: TRBV7-9
D gene: NA
clone size: few
CDR3 DNA: TGTGCCAGCAGCTCCGAGTCTAGGGCGGGGCCCTCCTACGAGCAGTACTTC
CDR3 protein: CASSSESRAGPSYEQYF

J gene: TRBJ2-5
V gene: TRBV20-1
D gene: TRBD1
clone size: NA
CDR3 DNA: TGCAGTGCTAGCCAAGGGACAGGGGATTACTTC
CDR3 protein: CSASQGTGDYF

J gene: TRBJ1-1
V gene: TRBV5-1
D gene: NA
clone size: NA
CDR3 DNA: TGCGCCAGCAGCCGGACACAGTCGATGAACACTGAAGCTTTCTTT
CDR3 protein: CASSRTQSMNTEAFF

J gene: TRBJ2-7
V gene: TRBV27
D gene: NA
clone size: NA
CDR3 DNA: TGTGCCAGCAGTTTGGCCTGGGGGGAGTACGAGCAGTACTTC
CDR3 protein: CASSLAWGEYEQYF

J gene: TRBJ1-4
V gene: TRBV10-2
D gene: TRBD1
clone size: once
CDR3 DNA: TGCGCCAGCAGTGAGTTACAGGGGGTAGGGGAAAAACTGTTTTTT
CDR3 protein: CASSELQGVGEKLFF

J gene: TRBJ2-3
V gene: TRBV2
D gene: TRBD2
clone size: NA
CDR3 DNA: TGTGCCAGCAGTGTTACTAGCGGGACCCGCACAGATACGCAGTATTTT
CDR3 protein: CASSVTSGTRTDTQYF

J gene: TRBJ2-7
V gene: TRBV5-5
D gene: NA
clone size: few
CDR3 DNA: TGTGCCAGCAGCTGGAATACGCCGGGACCCGGCGGGGAGCAGTACTTC
CDR3 protein: CASSWNTPGPGGEQYF

J gene: TRBJ2-3
V gene: TRBV2
D gene: NA
clone size: NA
CDR3 DNA: TGTGCCAGTGAACTTGCAGATACGCAGTATTTT
CDR3 protein: CASELADTQYF

J gene: TRBJ2-7
V gene: TRBV21-1
D gene: NA
clone size: NA
CDR3 DNA: TGTGCCAGCAGCAAAGCGGGTGGCGAGCAGTACTTC
CDR3 protein: CASSKAGGEQYF

J gene: TRBJ1-1
V gene: TRBV6-5
D gene: NA
clone size: once
CDR3 DNA: TGTGCCAGCAGTAACACCGGGACACAAAACACTGAAGCTTTCTTT
CDR3 protein: CASSNTGTQNTEAFF

J gene: TRBJ1-4
V gene: TRBV15
D gene: TRBD1
clone size: NA
CDR3 DNA: TGTGCCACCAGCAGAGATGGGACAGGGGGAGGTGGAAAACTGTTTTTT
CDR3 protein: CATSRDGTGGGGKLFF

J gene: TRBJ2-5
V gene: TRBV11-2
D gene: NA
clone size: NA
CDR3 DNA: TGTGCCAGCAGCCCACCAGACCAAGAGACCCAGTACTTC
CDR3 protein: CASSPPDQETQYF

J gene: TRBJ2-7
V gene: TRBV5-4
D gene: NA
clone size: few
CDR3 DNA: TGTGCCAGCAGCGACCCTCTCACAGGGCCCTACGAGCAGTACTTC
CDR3 protein: CASSDPLTGPYEQYF

J gene: TRBJ2-7
V gene: TRBV11-2
D gene: TRBD2
clone size: few
CDR3 DNA: TGTGCCAGCAGCTTAGATACTAGCGGGGCCTACGAGCAGTACTTC
CDR3 protein: CASSLDTSGAYEQYF

J gene: TRBJ2-7
V gene: TRBV30
D gene: NA
clone size: NA
CDR3 DNA: TGTGCCTGGAGTGTAACAGAGCAGTACTTC
CDR3 protein: CAWSVTEQYF

J gene: TRBJ1-4
V gene: TRBV12-5
D gene: NA
clone size: NA
CDR3 DNA: TGTGCTAGTGGTTTGGAATCGGTTGGTGGACTGTTTTTT
CDR3 protein: CASGLESVGGLFF

J gene: TRBJ2-7
V gene: TRBV4-3
D gene: TRBD1
clone size: once
CDR3 DNA: TGCGCCAGCAGCCAAGAAAATTCGGGACAGGGTGCCTACGAGCAGTACTTC
CDR3 protein: CASSQENSGQGAYEQYF